The 4 T cell receptor beta chains below were found in one sample sequenced in a study of blood T cell repertoires in COVID-19 (dated by TCRdb to 2019 to 2021). Library method: the immunoSEQ multiplex PCR assay. TCRdb re-hosts the immuneACCESS table, in-frame sequences only. Its copies lack some clones; in the studies checked, an unresolved V gene accounts for under half of them, and the cause for the rest is not known. The sample table records just under 150,000 clones; roughly 81% of these occur just once. About 2.8% of the sample belongs to the ten largest clones. What was sequenced was peripheral blood. These TCRs come from a human donor with acute or convalescent COVID-19. The donor label of this sample is uncertain.

This chain uses TRBV12-3 or TRBV12-4 with TRBJ1-6, with TRBD1 as a possible D gene (6 bases). V was trimmed by 7 bases and J by 11 bases, leaving 15 bases between them. The CDR3 extends over 13 amino acids. The CDR3 sequence: CASTRQAPAPLHF. CDR3 in DNA: TGTGCCAGCACCAGACAGGCGCCCGCACCCCTCCACTTT.

Only a few counts were recorded for this clone. This rearrangement joins TRBV27 to TRBJ2-1, with 15 bases lining up with TRBD2. The V and J ends lost 1 base and 8 bases, in that order; junction bases with no gene match: 3. The CDR3 covers 16 residues. Per the germline V gene, CDR1 is MNHEY and CDR2 is SMNVEV (reference sequence). Here the CDR3 reads CASSLWTSGRDDEQFF. The CDR3 region has the DNA TGTGCCAGCAGTTTATGGACTAGCGGGAGGGACGATGAGCAGTTCTTC.

V usage is TRBV18 and J usage is TRBJ2-7; 7 nucleotides line up with TRBD2. The CDR3 covers 15 residues. V lost 3 bases to trimming and J lost 2 bases; unmatched junction nucleotides: 7. The V gene's germline CDR1 is KGHSH and CDR2 LQKENI. The CDR3 region is CASSPGTTSAYEQYF. The CDR3 DNA is TGTGCCAGCTCACCCGGGACTACGAGCGCCTACGAGCAGTACTTC.

J is TRBJ2-7 and V is TRBV6-1; D is unresolved. Trimming shortened V by 2 bases and J by 6 bases, and 11 bases separated the two germline ends. CDR1 MNHNS and CDR2 SASEGT come from the germline V gene. The CDR3 is 13 residues long. The CDR3 nucleotides are TGTGCCAGCAGTGAACCCCTGAACACCGAGCAGTACGTC. Its protein product is CASSEPLNTEQYV.